One T cell receptor (beta chain) is described in this entry. J lost 3 bases, V lost 3 bases, and 2 bases had no gene match. The CDR3 is made up of 14 amino acids. The germline V gene encodes CDR1 KGHSH and CDR2 LQKENI. This sample was taken from a study of control samples from healthy donors and cancer patients. Sequenced by immunoSEQ multiplex PCR; TCRdb stores in-frame clones only, minus some. The sample lists some 120,000 clones; around 90% were seen once. This receptor was taken from a woman aged 65 to 85 in good health. Sequenced input: blood. The chain uses TRBV18 and TRBJ1-3, with 7 bases matching TRBD1. Here the CDR3 reads CASSPGQVGNTIYF. The CDR3 coding sequence is TGTGCCAGCTCACCCGGACAGGTTGGAAACACCATATATTTT.